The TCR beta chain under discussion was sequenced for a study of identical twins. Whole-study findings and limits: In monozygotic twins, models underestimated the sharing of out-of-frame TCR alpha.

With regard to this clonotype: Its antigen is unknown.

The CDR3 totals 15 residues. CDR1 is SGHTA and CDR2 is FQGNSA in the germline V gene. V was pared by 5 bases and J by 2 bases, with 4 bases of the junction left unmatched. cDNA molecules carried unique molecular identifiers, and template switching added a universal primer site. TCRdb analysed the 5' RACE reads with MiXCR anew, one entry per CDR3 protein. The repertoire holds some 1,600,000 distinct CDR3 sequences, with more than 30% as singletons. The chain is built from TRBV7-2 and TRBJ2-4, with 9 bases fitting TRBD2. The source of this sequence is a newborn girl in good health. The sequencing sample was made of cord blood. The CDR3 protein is CASSRGGASKNIQYF. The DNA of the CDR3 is TGTGCCAGCAGCCGCGGGGGGGCCTCCAAAAACATTCAGTACTTC.